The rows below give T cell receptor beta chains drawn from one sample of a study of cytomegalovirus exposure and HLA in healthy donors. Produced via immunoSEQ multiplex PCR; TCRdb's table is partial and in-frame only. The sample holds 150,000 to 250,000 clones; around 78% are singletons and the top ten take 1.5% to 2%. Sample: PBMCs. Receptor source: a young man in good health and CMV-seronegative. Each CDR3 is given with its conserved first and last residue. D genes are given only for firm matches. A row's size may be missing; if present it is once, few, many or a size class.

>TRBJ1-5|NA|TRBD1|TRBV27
TGTGCCAGCAACCCGGGACAGGGCGATAGCAATCAGCCCCAGCATTTT
CASNPGQGDSNQPQHF
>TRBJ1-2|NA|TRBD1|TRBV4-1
TGCGCCAGCAGCCAGCAACAGGGGATCCTTGGCTACACCTTC
CASSQQQGILGYTF
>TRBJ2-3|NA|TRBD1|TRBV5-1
TGCGCCAGCAGCTCGGGACAGGGTACAGATACGCAGTATTTT
CASSSGQGTDTQYF
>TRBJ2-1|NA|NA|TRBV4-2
TGTGCCAGCAGCCAAGTGGGAGAAGATACGATTAACAATGAGCAGTTCTTC
CASSQVGEDTINNEQFF
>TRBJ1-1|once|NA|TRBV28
TGTGCCAGCAGTCTGGTGCGACAATCCACTGAAGCTTTCTTT
CASSLVRQSTEAFF
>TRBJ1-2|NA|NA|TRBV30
TGTGCCTGGAGAGACGTCAGGGAAGTAAGCTATGGCTACACCTTC
CAWRDVREVSYGYTF
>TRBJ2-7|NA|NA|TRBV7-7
TGTGCTAGCAGCTCCTCCACCGCGCCGGGGGAGCAGTACTTC
CASSSSTAPGEQYF
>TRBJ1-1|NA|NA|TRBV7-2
TGTGCCAGCAGCTCCCGCAGCCCGGGACAAGAAGCTTTCTTT
CASSSRSPGQEAFF
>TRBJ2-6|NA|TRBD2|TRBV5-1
TGCGCCAGCACCATGGGGAGCGGGAGTTGGTCTGGGGCCAACGTCCTGACTTTC
CASTMGSGSWSGANVLTF
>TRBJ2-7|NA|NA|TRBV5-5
TGTGCCAGCAGCTTTGAAGCCTCCTACGAGCAGTACTTC
CASSFEASYEQYF
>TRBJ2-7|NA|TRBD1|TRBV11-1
TGTGCCAGCAGCTTAGGGGACAGGGGCGAGGGCGAGCAGTACTTC
CASSLGDRGEGEQYF
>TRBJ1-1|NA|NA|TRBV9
TGTGCCAGCAGCTCCCGAGACACCAAGTCTGAAGCTTTCTTT
CASSSRDTKSEAFF
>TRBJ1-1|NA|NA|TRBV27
TGTGCCAGCAGTTTTGGATCGGCTCAAAGGGGAGAAGCTTTCTTT
CASSFGSAQRGEAFF
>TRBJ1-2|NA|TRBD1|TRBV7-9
TGTGCCAGCAGCTGGGGACAGACAAACTATGGCTACACCTTC
CASSWGQTNYGYTF
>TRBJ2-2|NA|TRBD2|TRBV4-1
TGCGCCAGCAGCCAAGACCCCGGACTAGCGGGATACACCGGGGAGCTGTTTTTT
CASSQDPGLAGYTGELFF
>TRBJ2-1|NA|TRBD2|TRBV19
TGTGCCAGTAGCCCAGAGGGACTAGCGGAAGGGCAGAGGTTCTTC
CASSPEGLAEGQRFF
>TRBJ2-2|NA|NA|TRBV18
TGTGCCAGCTCACCCGCCGAGGCCGGGGAGCTGTTTTTT
CASSPAEAGELFF
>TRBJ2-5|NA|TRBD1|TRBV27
TGTGCCAGCAGTCCCCTCCAGACAGGGGGCACCGAGACCCAGTACTTC
CASSPLQTGGTETQYF
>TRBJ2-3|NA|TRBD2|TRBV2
TGTGCCAGCACCGGGAGGGCAGATACGCAGTATTTT
CASTGRADTQYF
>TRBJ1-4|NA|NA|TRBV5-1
TGCGCCAGCAGTCTCGGGCGGGTTGAAAAACTGTTTTTT
CASSLGRVEKLFF
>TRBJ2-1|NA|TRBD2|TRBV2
TGTGCCAGCAGTGAAATCCTAGCGGGAGTGGAGAGGAATGAGCAGTTCTTC
CASSEILAGVERNEQFF
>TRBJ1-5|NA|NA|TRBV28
TGTGCCAGCAGCCAAAGGGGGGGGCTTGATCAGCCCCAGCATTTT
CASSQRGGLDQPQHF
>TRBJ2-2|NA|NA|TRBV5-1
TGCGCCAGCAGCACAGGGAACTCCCCGAACACCGGGGAGCTGTTTTTT
CASSTGNSPNTGELFF
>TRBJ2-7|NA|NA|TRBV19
TGTGCCAGTAGTCCCGCCCTAGGCGAGCAGTACTTC
CASSPALGEQYF
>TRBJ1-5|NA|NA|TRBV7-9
TGTGCCAGCAGCTCGGGCCGGGAGGGGCAGCCCCAGCATTTT
CASSSGREGQPQHF
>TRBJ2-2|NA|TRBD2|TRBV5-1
TGCGCCAGCAGCTTGGCAGTAGCGGGAAACACCGGGGAGCTGTTTTTT
CASSLAVAGNTGELFF
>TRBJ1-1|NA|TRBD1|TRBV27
TGTGCCAGCAGTTTGTACAGGGGGACTGAAGCTTTCTTT
CASSLYRGTEAFF
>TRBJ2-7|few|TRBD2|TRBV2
TGTGCCAGCAGTGCTCACCGGGACTACTCCTACGAGCAGTACTTC
CASSAHRDYSYEQYF
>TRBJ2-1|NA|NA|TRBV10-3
TGTGCCATCGGGCAAATCTACAATGAGCAGTTCTTC
CAIGQIYNEQFF
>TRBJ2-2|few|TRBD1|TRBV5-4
TGTGCCAGCAGCCCCGGGACAGACACCGGGGAGCTGTTTTTT
CASSPGTDTGELFF
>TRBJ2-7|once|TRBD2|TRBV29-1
TGCAGCGGAGGGAGCGGGACCCACCTCGAGCAGTACTTC
CSGGSGTHLEQYF
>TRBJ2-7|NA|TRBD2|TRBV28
TGTGCCAGCAGTCTTGGGACTAGCGGGCTAAACTTC
CASSLGTSGLNF
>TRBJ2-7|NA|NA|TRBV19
TGTGCCAGTAGTATACCCGGGGAGTTGGGCGAGCAGTACTTC
CASSIPGELGEQYF
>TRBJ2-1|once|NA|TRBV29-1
TGCAGCGTCCCCCGTAAGGGGATAATCGATGAGCAGTTCTTC
CSVPRKGIIDEQFF
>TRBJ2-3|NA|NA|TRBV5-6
TGTGCCAGCAGTCATGACAAGGAGGGCACAGATACGCAGTATTTT
CASSHDKEGTDTQYF
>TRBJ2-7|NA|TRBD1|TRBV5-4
TGTGCCAGCAGCCATTCAGGGGGCATGGAGCAGTACTTC
CASSHSGGMEQYF
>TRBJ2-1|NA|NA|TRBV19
TGTGCCAGTAGTATTGAGGCACAGGGCTACAATGAGCAGTTCTTC
CASSIEAQGYNEQFF
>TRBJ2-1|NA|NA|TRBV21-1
TGTGCCAGCATCTCCGGTTGGAGGGGCAATGAGCAGTTCTTC
CASISGWRGNEQFF